The clone carrying this TCR beta chain turned up a few times. This sample was taken from a study of T-cell reconstitution after alpha-beta-depleted transplantation in children. Unique molecular identifiers were incorporated during preparation of the TCRbeta library. TCRdb re-analysed the PCR reads in MiXCR, keeping a single row per CDR3 protein. The sample carries 490,000 or so distinct CDR3 sequences, 9.5% to 15% recorded once. The CDR3 sequence is 16 residues long. Germline V gene data show CDR1 as SGHVS and CDR2 as FQNEAQ. V shed 5 bases, J shed 6 bases, and the junction held 10 bases outside the gene matches.

Here the sequenced sample was PBMCs from the stem cell graft donor, taken from the stem cell graft. This TCR was sampled from a human donor who donated a stem cell graft to a child with combined immunodeficiency. This chain joins TRBV7-8 and TRBJ2-1, with 10 bases identical to TRBD2. The CDR3 DNA reads TGTGCCAGCAGCCCTAGGGCTAGCGGGAGACTCAATGAGCAGTTCTTC. Translating gives CASSPRASGRLNEQFF. Together with reference TRBV7-8 and TRBJ2-1, the CDR3 gives the full variable domain: GAGVSQSPRYKVAKRGQDVALRCDPISGHVSLFWYQQALGQGPEFLTYFQNEAQLDKSGLPSDRFFAERPEGSVSTLKIQRTQQEDSAVYLCASSPRASGRLNEQFFGPGTRLTVL.